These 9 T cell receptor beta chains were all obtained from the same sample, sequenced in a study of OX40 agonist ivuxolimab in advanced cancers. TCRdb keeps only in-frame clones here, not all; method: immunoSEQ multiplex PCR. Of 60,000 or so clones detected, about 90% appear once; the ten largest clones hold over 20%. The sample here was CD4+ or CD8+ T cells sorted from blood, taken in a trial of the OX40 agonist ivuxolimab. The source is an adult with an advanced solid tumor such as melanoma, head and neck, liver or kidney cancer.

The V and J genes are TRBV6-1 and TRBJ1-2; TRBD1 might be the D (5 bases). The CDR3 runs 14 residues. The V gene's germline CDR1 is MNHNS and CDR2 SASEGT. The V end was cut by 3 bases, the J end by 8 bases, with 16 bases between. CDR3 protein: CASSEINSGRGYTF. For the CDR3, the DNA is TGTGCCAGCAGTGAGATAAACTCAGGGCGAGGCTACACCTTC.

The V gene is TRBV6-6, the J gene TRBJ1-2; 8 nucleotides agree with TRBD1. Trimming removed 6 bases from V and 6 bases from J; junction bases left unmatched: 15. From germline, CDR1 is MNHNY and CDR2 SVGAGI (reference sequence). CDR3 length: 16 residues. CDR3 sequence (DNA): TGTGCCAGCAGAACCGCAGTCTTAGACAGGGGACATGGCTACACCTTC. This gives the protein CASRTAVLDRGHGYTF.

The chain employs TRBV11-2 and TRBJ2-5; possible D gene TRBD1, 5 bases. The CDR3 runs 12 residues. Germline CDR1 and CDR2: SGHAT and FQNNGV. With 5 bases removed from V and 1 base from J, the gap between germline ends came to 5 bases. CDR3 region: CASSDSQETQYF. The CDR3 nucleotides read TGTGCCAGCAGCGACAGCCAAGAGACCCAGTACTTC. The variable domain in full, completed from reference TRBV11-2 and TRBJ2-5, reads EAGVAQSPRYKIIEKRQSVAFWCNPISGHATLYWYQQILGQGPKLLIQFQNNGVVDDSQLPKDRFSAERLKGVDSTLKIQPAKLEDSAVYLCASSDSQETQYFGPGTRLLVL.

CDR3 nucleotides: TGTGCCTGGAGTGCTCTTTTAAGGGAAAAACTGTTTTTT. This encodes CAWSALLREKLFF. J is TRBJ1-4 and V is TRBV30; D call uncertain. Germline-derived CDR1 and CDR2 are GTSNPN and SVGIG (reference sequence). Trimming cost V 1 base and J 8 bases, with 11 bases left between them. The CDR3 length is 13 residues.

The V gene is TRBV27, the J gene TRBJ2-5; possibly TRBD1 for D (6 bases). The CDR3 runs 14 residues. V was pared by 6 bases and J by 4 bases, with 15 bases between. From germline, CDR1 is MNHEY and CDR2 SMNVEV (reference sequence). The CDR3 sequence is CASSGQGKGETQYF. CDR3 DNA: TGTGCCAGCAGCGGGCAGGGGAAAGGAGAGACCCAGTACTTC.

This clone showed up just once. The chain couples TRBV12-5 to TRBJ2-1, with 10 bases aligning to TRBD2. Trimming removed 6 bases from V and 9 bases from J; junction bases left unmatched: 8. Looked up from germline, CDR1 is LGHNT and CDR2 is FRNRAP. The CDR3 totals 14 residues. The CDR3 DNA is TGTGCTAGTGGGGATCCGGGACTAGCGTTTGAGCAGTTCTTC. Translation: CASGDPGLAFEQFF. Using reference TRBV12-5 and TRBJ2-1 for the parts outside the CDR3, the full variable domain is DARVTQTPRHKVTEMGQEVTMRCQPILGHNTVFWYRQTMMQGLELLAYFRNRAPLDDSGMPKDRFSAEMPDATLATLKIQPSEPRDSAVYFCASGDPGLAFEQFFGPGTRLTVL.

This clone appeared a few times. CDR3 sequence: CASSPTGYNQPQHF. The CDR3 nucleotides are TGTGCCAGCAGTCCGACAGGGTACAATCAGCCCCAGCATTTT. The chain joins TRBV27 to TRBJ1-5, with 7 bases lining up with TRBD1. The CDR3 has 14 amino acids. Germline V lookup: CDR1 MNHEY, CDR2 SMNVEV (reference sequence). V dropped 5 bases and J dropped 3; count of bases not matched to a gene: 4.

The CDR3 here is CANTEGDTQYF. CDR3 DNA sequence: TGTGCCAATACCGAGGGAGATACGCAGTATTTT. V is TRBV2 and J is TRBJ2-3, with D maybe TRBD2 (5 bases). V lost 10 bases, J lost 5 bases, and 10 bases lay in between. The CDR3 totals 11 residues. Germline-derived CDR1 and CDR2 are SNHLY and FYNNEI.

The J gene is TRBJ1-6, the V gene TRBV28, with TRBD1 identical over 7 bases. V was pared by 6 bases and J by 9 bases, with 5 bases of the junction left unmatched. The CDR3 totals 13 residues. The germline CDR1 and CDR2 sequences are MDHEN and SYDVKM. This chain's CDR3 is CASRLTGVSPLHF. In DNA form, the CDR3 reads TGTGCCAGCAGGCTTACAGGGGTTTCACCCCTCCACTTT.